Listed below are T cell receptor beta chains from one sample, sequenced in a study of T cells after yellow fever vaccination. TCRdb independently ran MiXCR on the 5' RACE reads; one entry per CDR3 protein. This table has 450,000 to 550,000 distinct CDR3 sequences, roughly 21% appearing once. This material consisted of PBMCs, taken 15 days after the yellow fever booster vaccination. All receptors come from a man aged 25 to 40 who received the YFV17D yellow fever vaccine. Both conserved end residues are part of each CDR3. A D gene is named only where the DNA matches it firmly. Some rows have no size entry. The others give once, few or many, or a class for an expanded clone.

d_call: -
clone_size: few
v_call: TRBV28
j_call: TRBJ1-1
cdr3_aa: CASSTVYTEAFF
cdr3_nt: TGTGCCAGCAGTACAGTATACACTGAAGCTTTCTTT

d_call: -
clone_size: -
v_call: TRBV29-1
j_call: TRBJ2-1
cdr3_aa: CSVEEGSYNEQFF
cdr3_nt: TGCAGCGTTGAAGAGGGCTCCTACAATGAGCAGTTCTTC

d_call: -
clone_size: -
v_call: TRBV7-7
j_call: TRBJ2-3
cdr3_aa: CASSPKGLLGDTQYF
cdr3_nt: TGTGCTAGCAGCCCCAAGGGACTTCTGGGGGATACGCAGTATTTT

d_call: TRBD2
clone_size: few
v_call: TRBV11-2
j_call: TRBJ2-7
cdr3_aa: CASSLEGTSGGHEQYF
cdr3_nt: TGTGCCAGCAGCTTAGAAGGGACTAGCGGGGGCCACGAGCAGTACTTC

d_call: -
clone_size: -
v_call: TRBV10-3
j_call: TRBJ2-2
cdr3_aa: CAIREQGNTGELFF
cdr3_nt: TGTGCCATCAGAGAACAGGGGAACACCGGGGAGCTGTTTTTT

d_call: -
clone_size: many
v_call: TRBV15
j_call: TRBJ2-1
cdr3_aa: CATSRGGTSIYNEQFF
cdr3_nt: TGTGCCACCAGCAGAGGAGGGACGAGTATATACAATGAGCAGTTCTTC

d_call: TRBD2
clone_size: few
v_call: TRBV3-1
j_call: TRBJ2-1
cdr3_aa: CASSQRSGRLYNEQFF
cdr3_nt: TGTGCCAGCAGCCAACGTAGCGGGAGGCTTTACAATGAGCAGTTCTTC

d_call: TRBD1
clone_size: -
v_call: TRBV27
j_call: TRBJ2-6
cdr3_aa: CASRPGTAGANVLTF
cdr3_nt: TGTGCCAGCAGACCTGGGACAGCTGGGGCCAACGTCCTGACTTTC

d_call: -
clone_size: -
v_call: TRBV6-2/TRBV6-3
j_call: TRBJ2-1
cdr3_aa: CASSETGFKQFF
cdr3_nt: TGTGCCAGCAGTGAGACGGGATTTAAGCAGTTCTTC

d_call: TRBD2
clone_size: few
v_call: TRBV7-2
j_call: TRBJ2-1
cdr3_aa: CASSSGLGYNEQFF
cdr3_nt: TGTGCCAGCAGCTCGGGACTAGGGTACAATGAGCAGTTCTTC

d_call: -
clone_size: -
v_call: TRBV5-4
j_call: TRBJ2-5
cdr3_aa: CASSRLGGETQYF
cdr3_nt: TGTGCCAGCAGCCGACTGGGTGGAGAGACCCAGTACTTC

d_call: -
clone_size: -
v_call: TRBV6-1
j_call: TRBJ1-1
cdr3_aa: CASSPQRNTEAFF
cdr3_nt: TGTGCCAGCAGTCCCCAGAGAAACACTGAAGCTTTCTTT

d_call: TRBD1
clone_size: many
v_call: TRBV12-3/TRBV12-4
j_call: TRBJ2-3
cdr3_aa: CASSQPGQGNTDTQYF
cdr3_nt: TGTGCCAGCAGTCAACCCGGACAGGGAAACACAGATACGCAGTATTTT

d_call: -
clone_size: -
v_call: TRBV3-1
j_call: TRBJ2-5
cdr3_aa: CASSKRVSAEETQYF
cdr3_nt: TGTGCCAGCAGCAAACGGGTTAGCGCGGAAGAGACCCAGTACTTC

d_call: -
clone_size: once
v_call: TRBV7-6
j_call: TRBJ1-4
cdr3_aa: CASSTDGLGVRLFF
cdr3_nt: TGTGCCAGCAGCACGGACGGACTAGGTGTGCGGCTGTTTTTT

d_call: -
clone_size: once
v_call: TRBV20-1
j_call: TRBJ2-5
cdr3_aa: CSALADQETQYF
cdr3_nt: TGCAGTGCCTTAGCGGACCAAGAGACCCAGTACTTC

d_call: -
clone_size: -
v_call: TRBV10-3
j_call: TRBJ2-1
cdr3_aa: CAITDNSVSRQFF
cdr3_nt: TGTGCCATCACGGATAATAGCGTATCAAGGCAGTTCTTC

d_call: TRBD1
clone_size: few
v_call: TRBV12-3/TRBV12-4
j_call: TRBJ2-7
cdr3_aa: CASTSGTGAIEQYF
cdr3_nt: TGTGCCAGCACCTCCGGGACAGGGGCCATCGAGCAGTACTTC

d_call: TRBD1
clone_size: -
v_call: TRBV5-6
j_call: TRBJ2-1
cdr3_aa: CASRVQGGLGNEQFF
cdr3_nt: TGTGCCAGCCGGGTACAGGGGGGATTAGGGAATGAGCAGTTCTTC

d_call: -
clone_size: many
v_call: TRBV28
j_call: TRBJ2-1
cdr3_aa: CASSLTGWNEQFF
cdr3_nt: TGTGCCAGCAGTTTAACCGGCTGGAATGAGCAGTTCTTC

d_call: TRBD2
clone_size: -
v_call: TRBV20-1
j_call: TRBJ2-7
cdr3_aa: CSAREPLAGAYEQYF
cdr3_nt: TGCAGTGCTAGGGAACCTCTAGCGGGAGCCTACGAGCAGTACTTC

d_call: -
clone_size: -
v_call: TRBV18
j_call: TRBJ1-1
cdr3_aa: CASSPRVPEAFF
cdr3_nt: TGTGCCAGCTCACCCCGGGTCCCTGAAGCTTTCTTT

d_call: -
clone_size: few
v_call: TRBV29-1
j_call: TRBJ2-7
cdr3_aa: CSVGSGIFEQYF
cdr3_nt: TGCAGCGTTGGTTCAGGAATTTTCGAGCAGTACTTC

d_call: TRBD1
clone_size: few
v_call: TRBV4-3
j_call: TRBJ2-7
cdr3_aa: CASSQDRQGAGNEQYF
cdr3_nt: TGCGCCAGCAGCCAAGATAGGCAGGGGGCAGGTAACGAGCAGTACTTC

d_call: TRBD2
clone_size: many
v_call: TRBV7-2
j_call: TRBJ2-2
cdr3_aa: CASSPGLAKTGELFF
cdr3_nt: TGTGCCAGCAGCCCGGGACTAGCCAAAACCGGGGAGCTGTTTTTT